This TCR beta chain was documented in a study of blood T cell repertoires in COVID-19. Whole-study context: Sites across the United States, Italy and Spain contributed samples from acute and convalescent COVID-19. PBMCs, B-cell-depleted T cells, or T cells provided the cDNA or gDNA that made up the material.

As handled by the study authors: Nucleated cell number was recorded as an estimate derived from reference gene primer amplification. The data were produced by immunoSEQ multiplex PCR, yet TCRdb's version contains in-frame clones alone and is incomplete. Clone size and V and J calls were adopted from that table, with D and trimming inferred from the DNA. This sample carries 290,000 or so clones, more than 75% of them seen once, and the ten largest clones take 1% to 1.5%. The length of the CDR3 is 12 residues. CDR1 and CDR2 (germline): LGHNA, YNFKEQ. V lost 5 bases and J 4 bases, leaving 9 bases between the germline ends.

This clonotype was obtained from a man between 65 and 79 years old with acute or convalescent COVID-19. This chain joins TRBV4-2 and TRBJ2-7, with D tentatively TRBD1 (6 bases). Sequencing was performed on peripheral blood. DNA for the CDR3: TGTGCCAGCAGCTTACAGGGTTACGAGCAGTACTTC. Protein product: CASSLQGYEQYF.